This T cell receptor (beta chain) was identified in a study of blood T cell repertoires in COVID-19. For the study at large: T cells, B-cell-depleted T cells, or PBMCs provided the cDNA or gDNA that served as material.

This clone was counted once. Participant age was roughly 18 to 100 years, and participants resided in around 24 US areas. In assigning cohorts, the study relied on participant-reported clinical history. Cohort 3 recovered donors had two negative PCRs, clearance, or symptom resolution. Data came from immunoSEQ multiplex PCR; TCRdb stores just in-frame clones and leaves some out. Here the sample spans under 200,000 clones, about 80% being singletons. This TCR derives from an older woman who had recovered from COVID-19. Input material: PBMCs or T cells enriched from blood (not recorded which).

The CDR3 bases are TGTGCCAGCAGCTTAGGTGGGGGGGTTATTCAAGAGACCCAGTACTTC. It is translated as CASSLGGGVIQETQYF. The chain links TRBV11-2 to TRBJ2-5; 7 nucleotides align to TRBD2. V shed 1 base, J shed 2 bases, and the junction held 7 bases outside the gene matches. Germline CDR1 SGHAT, CDR2 FQNNGV. The length of the CDR3 is 16 residues.